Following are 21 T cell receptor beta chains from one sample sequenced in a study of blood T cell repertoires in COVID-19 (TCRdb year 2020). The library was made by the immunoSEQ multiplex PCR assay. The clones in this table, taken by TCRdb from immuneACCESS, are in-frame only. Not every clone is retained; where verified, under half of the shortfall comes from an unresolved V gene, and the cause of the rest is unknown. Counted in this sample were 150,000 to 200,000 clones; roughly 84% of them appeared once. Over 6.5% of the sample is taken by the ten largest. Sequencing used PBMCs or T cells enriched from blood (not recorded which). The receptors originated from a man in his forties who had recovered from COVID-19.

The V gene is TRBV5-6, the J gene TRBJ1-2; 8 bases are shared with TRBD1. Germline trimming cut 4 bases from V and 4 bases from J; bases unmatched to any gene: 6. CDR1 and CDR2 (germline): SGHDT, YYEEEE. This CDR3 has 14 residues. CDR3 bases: TGTGCCAGCAGCGCGACAGGGGATCGCTATGGCTACACCTTC. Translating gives CASSATGDRYGYTF.

For the CDR3, the DNA is TGTGCCAGCAGCAGCGTAGGGGTCGGAAAACTGTTTTTT. Protein sequence: CASSSVGVGKLFF. The chain combines TRBV5-4 with TRBJ1-4; maybe TRBD1 (5 bases). Germline V gene data show CDR1 as SGHNT and CDR2 as YYREEE (reference sequence). Trimming took 4 bases from V and 10 from J, leaving 14 bases between them. The CDR3 runs 13 residues.

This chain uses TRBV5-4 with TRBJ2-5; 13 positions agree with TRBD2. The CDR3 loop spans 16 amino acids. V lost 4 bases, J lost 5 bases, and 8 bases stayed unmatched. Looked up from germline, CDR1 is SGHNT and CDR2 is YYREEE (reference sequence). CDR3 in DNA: TGTGCCAGCAGCCCGGGACTAGCGGGGAGAGGGGAGACCCAGTACTTC. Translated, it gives CASSPGLAGRGETQYF.

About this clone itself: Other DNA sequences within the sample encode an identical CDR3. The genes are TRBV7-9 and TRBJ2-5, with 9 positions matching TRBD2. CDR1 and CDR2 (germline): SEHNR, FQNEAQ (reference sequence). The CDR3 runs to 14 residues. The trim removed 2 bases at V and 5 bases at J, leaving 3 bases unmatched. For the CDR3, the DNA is TGTGCCAGCAGCTTACTAGCGGGGAGGGAGACCCAGTACTTC. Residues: CASSLLAGRETQYF.

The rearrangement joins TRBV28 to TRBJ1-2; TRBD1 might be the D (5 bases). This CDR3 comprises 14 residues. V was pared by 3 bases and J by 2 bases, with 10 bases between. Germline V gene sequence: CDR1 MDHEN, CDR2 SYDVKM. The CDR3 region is CASSFAGTNYGYTF. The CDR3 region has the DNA TGTGCCAGCAGTTTCGCGGGGACCAACTATGGCTACACCTTC.

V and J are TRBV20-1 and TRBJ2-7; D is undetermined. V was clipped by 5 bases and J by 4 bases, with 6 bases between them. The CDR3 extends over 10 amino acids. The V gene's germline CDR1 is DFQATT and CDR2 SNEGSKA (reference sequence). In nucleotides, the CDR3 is TGCAGTGCTCCCCGTTACGAGCAGTACTTC. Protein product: CSAPRYEQYF.

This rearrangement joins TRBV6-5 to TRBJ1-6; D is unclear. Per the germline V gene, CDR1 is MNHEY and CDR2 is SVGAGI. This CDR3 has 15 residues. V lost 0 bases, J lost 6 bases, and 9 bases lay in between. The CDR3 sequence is CASSYSIGSNSPLHF. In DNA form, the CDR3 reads TGTGCCAGCAGTTACTCGATTGGTAGTAATTCACCCCTCCACTTT.

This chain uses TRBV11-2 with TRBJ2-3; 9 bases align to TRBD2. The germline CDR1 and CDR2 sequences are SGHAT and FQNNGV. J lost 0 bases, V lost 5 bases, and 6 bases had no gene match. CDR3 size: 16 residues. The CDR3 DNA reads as TGTGCCAGCAGCAATCCAGCGGGGGGAAGCACAGATACGCAGTATTTT. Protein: CASSNPAGGSTDTQYF. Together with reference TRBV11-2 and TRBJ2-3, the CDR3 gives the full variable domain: EAGVAQSPRYKIIEKRQSVAFWCNPISGHATLYWYQQILGQGPKLLIQFQNNGVVDDSQLPKDRFSAERLKGVDSTLKIQPAKLEDSAVYLCASSNPAGGSTDTQYFGPGTRLTVL.

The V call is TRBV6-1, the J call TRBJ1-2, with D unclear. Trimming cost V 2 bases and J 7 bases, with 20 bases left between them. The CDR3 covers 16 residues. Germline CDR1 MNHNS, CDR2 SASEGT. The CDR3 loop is CASSEIQTFASLGYTF. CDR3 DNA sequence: TGTGCCAGCAGTGAAATCCAGACTTTCGCGTCACTTGGCTACACCTTC.

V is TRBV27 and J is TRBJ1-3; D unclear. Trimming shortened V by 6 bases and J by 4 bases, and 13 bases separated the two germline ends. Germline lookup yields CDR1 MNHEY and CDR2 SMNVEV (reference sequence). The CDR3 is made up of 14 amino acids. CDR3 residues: CASRLSGSGNTIYF. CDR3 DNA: TGTGCCAGCAGGCTCTCGGGGTCCGGAAACACCATATATTTT.

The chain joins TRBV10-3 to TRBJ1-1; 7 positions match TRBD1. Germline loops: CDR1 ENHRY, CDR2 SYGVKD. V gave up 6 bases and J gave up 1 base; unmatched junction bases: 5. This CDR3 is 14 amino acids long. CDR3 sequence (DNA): TGTGCCATCAGCCGGGACAGCCGGAACACTGAAGCTTTCTTT. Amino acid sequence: CAISRDSRNTEAFF.

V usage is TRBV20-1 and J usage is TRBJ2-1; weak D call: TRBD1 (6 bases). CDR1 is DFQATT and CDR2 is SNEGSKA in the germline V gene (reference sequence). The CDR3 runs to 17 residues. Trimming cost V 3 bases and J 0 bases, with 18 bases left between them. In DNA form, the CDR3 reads TGCAGTGCTAGTCCTTCGGACAGCCTAAGCTCCTACAATGAGCAGTTCTTC. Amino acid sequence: CSASPSDSLSSYNEQFF.

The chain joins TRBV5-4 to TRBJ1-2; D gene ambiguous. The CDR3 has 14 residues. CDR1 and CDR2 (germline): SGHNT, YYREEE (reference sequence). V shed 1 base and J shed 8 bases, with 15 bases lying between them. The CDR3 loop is CASSLRSSERGYTF. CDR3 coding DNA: TGTGCCAGCAGCTTGCGGTCCAGTGAGCGGGGCTACACCTTC.

CDR3 DNA: TGTGCCAGCAGCGTAGAATGGAGGGGGCCAGGTAACACTGAAGCTTTCTTT. Amino acids: CASSVEWRGPGNTEAFF. The V call is TRBV9, the J call TRBJ1-1, with 7 positions matching TRBD1. The CDR3 has 17 residues. Germline lookup yields CDR1 SGDLS and CDR2 YYNGEE. The junction had 10 bases not matched to a gene; V was cut back by 0 bases and J by 2 bases.

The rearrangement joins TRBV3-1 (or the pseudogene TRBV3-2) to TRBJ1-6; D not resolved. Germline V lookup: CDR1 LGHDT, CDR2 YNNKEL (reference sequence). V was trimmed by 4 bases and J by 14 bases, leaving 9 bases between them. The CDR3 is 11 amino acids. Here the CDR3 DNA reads TGTGCCAGCAGCCTCCGTCGTACCCTCCACTTT. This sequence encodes CASSLRRTLHF.

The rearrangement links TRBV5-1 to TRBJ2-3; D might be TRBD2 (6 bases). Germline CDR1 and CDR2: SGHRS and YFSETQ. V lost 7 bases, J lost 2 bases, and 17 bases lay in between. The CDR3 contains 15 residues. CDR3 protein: CASLAASFPTDTQYF. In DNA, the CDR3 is TGCGCCAGCTTAGCGGCTAGCTTTCCCACAGATACGCAGTATTTT.

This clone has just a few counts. The chain's CDR3 is CATSRDRGDPNYGYTF. CDR3 coding DNA: TGTGCCACCAGCAGAGATCGGGGGGACCCCAACTATGGCTACACCTTC. This chain uses TRBV15 with TRBJ1-2; tentatively, D is TRBD1 (5 bases). Germline assignment: CDR1 LNHNV and CDR2 YYDKDF (reference sequence). The CDR3 consists of 16 residues. V dropped 0 bases and J dropped 2 bases, with 13 bases sitting between them. The whole variable domain, remainder taken from reference TRBV15 and TRBJ1-2, is DAMVIQNPRYQVTQFGKPVTLSCSQTLNHNVMYWYQQKSSQAPKLLFHYYDKDFNNEADTPDNFQSRRPNTSFCFLDIRSPGLGDTAMYLCATSRDRGDPNYGYTFGSGTRLTVV.

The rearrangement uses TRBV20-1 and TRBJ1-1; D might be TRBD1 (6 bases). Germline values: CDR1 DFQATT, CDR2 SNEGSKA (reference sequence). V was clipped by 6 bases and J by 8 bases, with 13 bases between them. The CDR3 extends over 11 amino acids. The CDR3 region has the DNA TGCAGTGCCACCTCCGGGACAGAAGCTTTCTTT. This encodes CSATSGTEAFF.

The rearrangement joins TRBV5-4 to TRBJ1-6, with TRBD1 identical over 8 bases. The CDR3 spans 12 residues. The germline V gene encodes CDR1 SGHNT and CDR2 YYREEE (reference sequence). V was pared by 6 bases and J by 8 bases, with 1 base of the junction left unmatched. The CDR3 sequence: CASKQGDSPLHF. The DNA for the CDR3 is TGTGCCAGCAAACAGGGGGATTCACCCCTCCACTTT.

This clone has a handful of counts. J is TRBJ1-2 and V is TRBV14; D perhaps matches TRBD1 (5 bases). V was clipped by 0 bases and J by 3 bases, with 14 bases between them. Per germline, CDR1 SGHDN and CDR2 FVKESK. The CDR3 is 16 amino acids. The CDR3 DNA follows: TGTGCCAGCAGCCAAGATACAGGCCTAGTTCACTATGGCTACACCTTC. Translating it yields CASSQDTGLVHYGYTF. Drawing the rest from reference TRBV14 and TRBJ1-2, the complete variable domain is EAGVTQFPSHSVIEKGQTVTLRCDPISGHDNLYWYRRVMGKEIKFLLHFVKESKQDESGMPNNRFLAERTGGTYSTLKVQPAELEDSGVYFCASSQDTGLVHYGYTFGSGTRLTVV.

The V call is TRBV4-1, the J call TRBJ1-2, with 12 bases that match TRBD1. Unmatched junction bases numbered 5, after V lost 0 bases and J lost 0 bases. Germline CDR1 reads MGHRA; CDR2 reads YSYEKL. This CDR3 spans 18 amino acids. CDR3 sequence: CASSQESGTGGANYGYTF. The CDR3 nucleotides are TGCGCCAGCAGCCAAGAAAGTGGGACAGGGGGCGCTAACTATGGCTACACCTTC.